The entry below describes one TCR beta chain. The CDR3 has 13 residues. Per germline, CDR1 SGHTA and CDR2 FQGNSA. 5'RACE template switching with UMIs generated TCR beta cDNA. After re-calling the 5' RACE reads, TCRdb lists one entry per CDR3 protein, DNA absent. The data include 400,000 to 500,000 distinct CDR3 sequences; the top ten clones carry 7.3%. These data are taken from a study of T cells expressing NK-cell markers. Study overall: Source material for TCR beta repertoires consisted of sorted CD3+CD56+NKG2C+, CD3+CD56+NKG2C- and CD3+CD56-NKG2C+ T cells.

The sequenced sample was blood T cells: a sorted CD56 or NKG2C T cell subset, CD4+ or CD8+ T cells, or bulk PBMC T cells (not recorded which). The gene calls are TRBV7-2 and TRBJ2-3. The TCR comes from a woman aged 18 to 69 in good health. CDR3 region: CASRSGNINTQYF.